Listed below are T cell receptor beta chains from one sample, sequenced in a study of T cells in Graves' hyperthyroidism and ophthalmopathy. TCRdb re-called the multiplex PCR reads through MiXCR, storing one row per CDR3 protein. This table has around 600,000 distinct CDR3 sequences, more than 14% appearing once. Sequenced: blood. The receptors here all came from a woman aged 50 to 65 with Graves' ophthalmopathy. CDR3s include the opening cysteine and the closing phenylalanine or tryptophan. D genes are given only for firm matches. Clone sizes are given selectively: once, few, many, or a class where the clone is expanded.

>TRBV20-1|-|many|TRBJ1-4
CSASGSFNEKLFF
TGCAGTGCTAGTGGCAGCTTTAATGAAAAACTGTTTTTT
>TRBV13|-|many|TRBJ2-3
CASSQSDSIHTDTQYF
TGTGCCAGCAGCCAATCGGACAGTATACACACAGATACGCAGTATTTT
>TRBV4-2|TRBD2|-|TRBJ2-1
CASSQAPSGSGNNEQFF
TGTGCCAGCAGCCAAGCACCTAGCGGGAGCGGGAACAATGAGCAGTTCTTC
>TRBV11-2|-|many|TRBJ2-3
CASSLVPGGASRTDTQYF
TGTGCCAGCAGCTTAGTCCCAGGTGGGGCTAGCCGCACAGATACGCAGTATTTT
>TRBV27|TRBD2|many|TRBJ2-1
CASSLTSLAGPYNEQFF
TGTGCCAGCAGTCTAACCTCGCTAGCGGGCCCTTACAATGAGCAGTTCTTC
>TRBV20-1|TRBD2|-|TRBJ2-5
CSASGGGGWQETQYF
TGCAGTGCTAGTGGTGGGGGGGGGTGGCAAGAGACCCAGTACTTC
>TRBV29-1|-|-|TRBJ2-5
CSVDASQLQETQYF
TGCAGCGTTGACGCTTCGCAGTTACAAGAGACCCAGTACTTC
>TRBV14|TRBD2|many|TRBJ2-5
CASSQDRAGREETQYF
TGTGCCAGCAGCCAAGATAGGGCGGGGAGGGAAGAGACCCAGTACTTC
>TRBV2|TRBD1|many|TRBJ1-2
CASSPGGDYGYTF
TGTGCCAGCAGTCCAGGGGGTGACTATGGCTACACCTTC
>TRBV5-1|-|many|TRBJ2-1
CASSPLVAAKYNEQFF
TGCGCCAGCAGCCCCTTGGTAGCGGCCAAGTACAATGAGCAGTTCTTC
>TRBV5-6|TRBD1|many|TRBJ2-2
CASRPTGGRTGELFF
TGTGCCAGCAGGCCGACAGGGGGCCGCACCGGGGAGCTGTTTTTT
>TRBV5-1|-|-|TRBJ2-2
CASSLALGVNTGELFF
TGCGCCAGCAGCTTGGCCCTGGGGGTCAACACCGGGGAGCTGTTTTTT
>TRBV7-9|-|-|TRBJ2-1
CASSFYICSPTGGWDSYNEQFF
-
>TRBV27|TRBD2|few|TRBJ2-7
CATGVREGYEQYF
TGTGCCACAGGGGTGCGGGAGGGGTACGAGCAGTACTTC
>TRBV28|TRBD1|many|TRBJ2-1
CASSLDRGQIGEQFF
TGTGCCAGCAGTCTGGACAGGGGGCAGATTGGTGAGCAGTTCTTC
>TRBV7-2|TRBD1|-|TRBJ2-7
CASSLEWTGYHEQYF
TGTGCCAGCAGCTTAGAATGGACAGGGTACCACGAGCAGTACTTC
>TRBV2|-|many|TRBJ2-2
CASRGVGGLITGELFF
TGTGCCAGCAGGGGGGTGGGAGGTTTGATAACCGGGGAGCTGTTTTTT
>TRBV20-1|-|many|TRBJ1-4
CSATVDGEKLFF
TGCAGTGCCACCGTAGATGGTGAAAAACTGTTTTTT
>TRBV20-1|TRBD1|many|TRBJ2-7
CSASRDRVESYEQYF
TGCAGTGCAAGCCGGGACAGGGTGGAGTCCTACGAGCAGTACTTC
>TRBV30|-|-|TRBJ2-2
CAGDLRGVNTGELFF
TGTGCCGGGGACCTGAGGGGGGTGAACACCGGGGAGCTGTTTTTT
>TRBV7-9|-|many|TRBJ1-2
CASTVSGRDGYTF
TGTGCCAGCACAGTTTCAGGGAGGGATGGCTACACCTTC
>TRBV14|TRBD1|many|TRBJ2-1
CASSRQGASSYNEQFF
TGTGCCAGCAGCAGACAGGGGGCCAGCTCCTACAATGAGCAGTTCTTC
>TRBV7-9|-|many|TRBJ2-7
CASSEGGGVGYEQYF
TGTGCCAGCAGCGAAGGGGGGGGAGTAGGCTACGAGCAGTACTTC
>TRBV7-2|TRBD1|many|TRBJ2-7
CASSTMGDSYEQYF
TGTGCCAGCAGCACAATGGGGGACAGTTACGAGCAGTACTTC
>TRBV12-3/TRBV12-4|-|many|TRBJ2-7
CASSLRQVSYEQYF
TGTGCCAGCAGTCTGCGACAGGTATCCTACGAGCAGTACTTC
>TRBV4-2|-|many|TRBJ1-1
CASSQEGAKAFF
TGTGCCAGCAGCCAAGAAGGTGCGAAAGCTTTCTTT
>TRBV20-1|TRBD2|-|TRBJ2-1
CSARDGGVHEQFF
TGCAGTGCTAGAGATGGGGGGGTCCATGAGCAGTTCTTC
>TRBV25-1|-|few|TRBJ1-1
CASREGFDTEAFF
TGTGCCAGCAGGGAGGGGTTCGACACTGAAGCTTTCTTT
>TRBV28|TRBD2|-|TRBJ2-1
CASSLYSSGTNNEQFF
TGTGCCAGCAGTTTATACTCTAGCGGGACGAACAATGAGCAGTTCTTC
>TRBV15|-|-|TRBJ2-7
CATSLYLSYEQYF
TGTGCCACCAGTCTCTACCTATCCTACGAGCAGTACTTC
>TRBV20-1|TRBD2|many|TRBJ2-7
CSAHASGSLSYEQYF
TGCAGTGCCCACGCTAGCGGGAGTTTGTCCTACGAGCAGTACTTC
>TRBV28|TRBD2|few|TRBJ2-3
CASSFEAGFTDTQYF
TGTGCCAGCAGTTTCGAAGCGGGATTCACAGATACGCAGTATTTT
>TRBV14|TRBD1|few|TRBJ2-1
CASSHTYRDREVYNEQFF
TGTGCCAGCAGCCACACCTATCGGGACAGGGAAGTCTACAATGAGCAGTTCTTC
>TRBV6-2/TRBV6-3|-|many|TRBJ2-1
CASSDPTGLASGEQFF
TGTGCCAGCAGTGACCCGACAGGTCTAGCTTCTGGTGAGCAGTTCTTC
>TRBV10-3|TRBD1|-|TRBJ2-2
CAISESAQGAGELFF
TGTGCCATCAGTGAGTCGGCACAGGGGGCCGGGGAGCTGTTTTTT
>TRBV24-1|-|-|TRBJ2-3
CATSATADRNTDTQYF
TGTGCCACCAGTGCGACCGCGGACAGAAACACAGATACGCAGTATTTT
>TRBV12-3/TRBV12-4|TRBD2|many|TRBJ2-2
CASNLLAGGPTGELFF
TGTGCCAGCAACCTACTAGCGGGAGGGCCCACCGGGGAGCTGTTTTTT
>TRBV28|-|many|TRBJ1-1
CASSLGLRRNTEAFF
TGTGCCAGCAGTTTAGGTTTGCGGAGGAACACTGAAGCTTTCTTT
>TRBV6-5|-|once|TRBJ2-2
CASSFLDRQAGELFF
TGTGCCAGCAGTTTCCTTGACAGACAAGCCGGGGAGCTGTTTTTT
>TRBV20-1|TRBD1|-|TRBJ2-2
CSAIRGHTGELFF
TGCAGTGCTATCAGGGGGCACACCGGGGAGCTGTTTTTT
>TRBV18|-|many|TRBJ2-7
CASSSGLRTSGLLGQYF
TGTGCCAGCTCATCGGGGTTGAGAACCAGCGGACTCCTCGGGCAGTACTTC
>TRBV7-3|TRBD1|-|TRBJ1-3
CASSFSGTGAQHSGNTIYF
TGTGCCAGCAGCTTCTCCGGGACAGGGGCCCAACACTCTGGAAACACCATATATTTT
>TRBV4-3|TRBD1|few|TRBJ1-1
CASSQAQGANTEAFF
TGCGCCAGCAGCCAAGCACAGGGGGCGAACACTGAAGCTTTCTTT
>TRBV20-1|TRBD2|many|TRBJ2-1
CSAPRLAAYNEQFF
TGCAGTGCCCCCAGACTAGCGGCATACAATGAGCAGTTCTTC
>TRBV30|-|many|TRBJ2-1
CACRGSYNEQFF
TGTGCCTGCAGGGGCTCCTACAATGAGCAGTTCTTC
>TRBV7-9|TRBD2|few|TRBJ2-1
CASSLWLAGGPTPDEQFF
TGTGCCAGCAGCTTATGGCTAGCGGGAGGGCCGACTCCGGATGAGCAGTTCTTC
>TRBV10-3|TRBD2|many|TRBJ2-1
CAITGREMNEQFF
TGTGCCATCACCGGGCGGGAGATGAATGAGCAGTTCTTC
>TRBV20-1|-|-|TRBJ2-3
CSAPIIVTDTQYF
TGCAGTGCCCCTATCATAGTCACAGATACGCAGTATTTT
>TRBV6-2/TRBV6-3|-|-|TRBJ2-7
CASGSLGVILYEQYF
TGTGCCAGCGGCTCCCTAGGAGTCATCCTCTACGAGCAGTACTTC
>TRBV5-8|-|many|TRBJ1-4
CASSLRLTNEKLFF
TGTGCCAGCAGCCTCAGACTAACTAATGAAAAACTGTTTTTT